This entry concerns a single TCR beta chain. Antigen unknown. Using immunoSEQ multiplex PCR, the repertoire was profiled, and TCRdb retains in-frame clones only, with some absent. The sample records under 100,000 clones, around 89% being singletons. Germline values: CDR1 MNHEY, CDR2 SMNVEV (reference sequence). The CDR3 runs to 15 residues. V was clipped by 7 bases and J by 8 bases; unmatched bases: 17. This sample was included in a study of T cells in localized non-small cell lung cancer. General study points: Tumor trailed uninvolved adjacent lung in T cell clonality, which peaked there. The appearance of a median about 62 of the top 100 tumor clones was seen in adjacent lung. The study linked higher blood T cell density to longer overall survival.

The sequenced sample was peripheral blood, obtained before any cancer treatment. J is TRBJ2-7 and V is TRBV27; 7 bases map to TRBD1. The origin of this receptor is a woman aged 35-75 years with stage I squamous cell lung carcinoma. The CDR3 is CASIRPRTGRSKQYF. The CDR3 bases are TGTGCCAGCATCAGACCCCGGACAGGAAGATCGAAGCAGTACTTC.